Presented here are 5 T cell receptor beta chains from one specimen sequenced in a study of response to subunit inactivated influenza vaccine. TCRdb passed the RT-PCR reads through MiXCR, listing each CDR3 protein once. This table holds about 780,000 distinct CDR3 sequences, 18% found once. This specimen consisted of PBMCs from blood, obtained less than 6 days after vaccination. The receptor source for this set is a man aged 50 to 59 who received an inactivated influenza vaccine.

The rearrangement uses TRBV7-7 and TRBJ2-1; 13 bases fit TRBD2. The CDR3 has 12 amino acids. Germline assignment: CDR1 SSHAT and CDR2 FNYEAQ (reference sequence). The CDR3 is CATSGGGNEQFF. CDR3 nucleotide sequence: TGTGCTACTAGCGGGGGGGGCAATGAGCAGTTCTTC.

This clonotype was observed a handful of times. This rearrangement joins TRBV5-6 to TRBJ2-3; unclear D gene. This CDR3 is built from 14 residues. With 2 bases removed from V and 3 bases from J, the gap between germline ends came to 10 bases. The germline V gene encodes CDR1 SGHDT and CDR2 YYEEEE. This chain's CDR3 is CASSFYSGTDTQYF. Here the CDR3 DNA reads TGTGCCAGCAGCTTCTACTCTGGAACAGATACGCAGTATTTT.

This clonotype was detected only a few times. This rearrangement joins TRBV12-3 or TRBV12-4 to TRBJ2-1; D is perhaps TRBD1 or TRBD2 (6 bases each). The CDR3 consists of 15 residues. V gave up 5 bases and J gave up 3 bases, with 14 bases separating them. CDR3 loop: CASSNAGHFYNEQFF. For the CDR3, the DNA is TGTGCCAGCAGTAACGCGGGACACTTCTACAATGAGCAGTTCTTC.

This clonotype turned up a few times. The rearrangement joins TRBV2 to TRBJ2-7; D remains ambiguous. The V gene lost 5 bases and the J gene lost 3 bases, with 5 bases spanning the gap. Germline V gives CDR1 SNHLY, CDR2 FYNNEI. The length of the CDR3 is 11 residues. The CDR3: CASSNLYEQYF. Written as DNA, the CDR3 is TGTGCCAGCAGTAACCTCTACGAGCAGTACTTC.

This clonotype was detected only a few times. The chain links TRBV12-3 or TRBV12-4 to TRBJ2-7; 7 bases line up with TRBD1. The CDR3 has 14 residues. Losses at the gene ends were 5 bases for V and 2 bases for J; bases not matched to a gene: 6. The CDR3 loop is CASSTDRAPYEQYF. The CDR3 nucleotides read TGTGCCAGCAGTACAGACAGGGCCCCCTACGAGCAGTACTTC.